The entry that follows covers one T cell receptor beta chain sequence. The sample comes from a study of technical replicates of blood from a few donors. Measured with immunoSEQ multiplex PCR; TCRdb has only the in-frame clones, and not every one. Of under 90,000 clones in the sample, over 90% were seen once. The CDR3 has 13 amino acids. Trimming stripped 7 bases from V and 0 bases from J, with 9 bases between. Per germline, CDR1 MNHEY and CDR2 SVGAGI. Sequenced sample: T cells isolated from PBMCs. The receptor comes from a human donor in good health. V is TRBV6-5 and J is TRBJ1-1, with D possibly being TRBD1 (6 bases). This chain's CDR3 is CASNNRVNTEAFF. Written as DNA, the CDR3 is TGTGCCAGCAATAACAGGGTGAACACTGAAGCTTTCTTT.